This TCR beta chain was recovered during a study of cytomegalovirus exposure and HLA in healthy donors. The PCR used 60 Vbeta and 13 Jbeta primers. TCRdb's copy holds only in-frame clones and misses some; the assay was immunoSEQ multiplex PCR. This table lists roughly 120,000 clones. Study-level findings and limits: Solely CMV serostatus was available to characterize immune exposure. Reportedly, diagnosis of cytomegalovirus status by the classifier showed high specificity and sensitivity.

CDR1 and CDR2 from the germline V gene are SGHAT and FQNNGV. Trimming took 5 bases from V and 4 from J; bases not matched to a gene: 10. The CDR3 sequence is 15 residues long. Worth noting for this clone: The antigen is unknown.

The chain combines TRBV11-2 with TRBJ2-7; 8 bases match TRBD1. This clonotype originated in a man between 18 and 29 years old in good health and CMV-seronegative. Sequencing was carried out using PBMCs. The CDR3 protein is CASSRRDRTSYEQYF. Written as DNA, the CDR3 is TGTGCCAGCAGCCGGCGGGACAGGACCTCTTACGAGCAGTACTTC.